Below, 28 T cell receptor beta chains from the same sample are listed, as sequenced in a study of CD8+ T cells in alopecia areata. Treatment described: oral pan-JAK inhibitor, 5-10 mg twice daily. In each case, RNA was isolated and then reverse transcribed into cDNA as the sequencing template. The data were produced by immunoSEQ multiplex PCR, yet TCRdb's version contains in-frame clones alone and is incomplete. The profile shows some 200,000 clones, around two fifths of them singletons. Sequencing was performed on CD4+ T cells sorted from blood, taken at approximately week 36, from a patient treated with tofacitinib. Receptor source: a human donor with alopecia areata.

The chain employs TRBV5-1 and TRBJ2-3, with TRBD2 as a possible D gene (5 bases). This CDR3 has 14 amino acids. Trimming removed 0 bases at V and 4 bases at J, with 9 bases between. The germline CDR1 and CDR2 sequences are SGHRS and YFSETQ. The CDR3: CASSLGERADTQYF. The CDR3 nucleotides read TGCGCCAGCAGCTTGGGGGAGCGTGCAGATACGCAGTATTTT.

V gene TRBV30 combines with J gene TRBJ1-1; D is unclear. Germline CDR1 reads GTSNPN; CDR2 reads SVGIG (reference sequence). The CDR3 loop spans 13 amino acids. The V end lost 3 bases, the J end lost 4 bases, and 12 bases lay between the germline ends. CDR3 in amino acids: CAWRDRWGTEAFF. The CDR3 DNA follows: TGTGCCTGGAGGGATCGGTGGGGCACTGAAGCTTTCTTT.

V and J are TRBV30 and TRBJ1-1, with D possibly matching TRBD1 (5 bases). The CDR3 loop spans 15 amino acids. Germline V gene sequence: CDR1 GTSNPN, CDR2 SVGIG (reference sequence). V was trimmed by 2 bases and J by 1 base, leaving 14 bases between them. The CDR3 coding sequence is TGTGCCTGGAGTCCCCGGGCGGGGGGGAACACTGAAGCTTTCTTT. The encoded protein is CAWSPRAGGNTEAFF.

The sample holds a few counts of this clone. The same CDR3 arises from other DNA sequences in this sample as well. The V call is TRBV7-2, the J call TRBJ2-5; D call uncertain. Germline V gives CDR1 SGHTA, CDR2 FQGNSA. The germline V and J ends were trimmed by 2 bases and 2 bases, with 0 bases remaining between them. The CDR3 covers 11 residues. CDR3 in DNA: TGTGCCAGCAGCTTACAAGAGACCCAGTACTTC. It yields the protein CASSLQETQYF.

This clone was recorded a few times. The V call is TRBV18, the J call TRBJ1-1, with no clear D. The CDR3 spans 14 residues. Per the germline V gene, CDR1 is KGHSH and CDR2 is LQKENI. Trimming stripped 2 bases from V and 3 bases from J, with 10 bases between. CDR3 DNA sequence: TGTGCCAGCTCACCATCCACCTATTACACTGAAGCTTTCTTT. It yields the protein CASSPSTYYTEAFF. Complete variable domain (other parts from reference TRBV18 and TRBJ1-1): NAGVMQNPRHLVRRRGQEARLRCSPMKGHSHVYWYRQLPEEGLKFMVYLQKENIIDESGMPKERFSAEFPKEGPSILRIQQVVRGDSAAYFCASSPSTYYTEAFFGQGTRLTVV.

This clone was observed a handful of times. J is TRBJ2-1 and V is TRBV7-2, with 10 bases fitting TRBD2. Germline values: CDR1 SGHTA, CDR2 FQGNSA. The V segment lost 0 bases and the J segment 6 bases; nucleotides outside the gene matches: 8. CDR3 length: 17 amino acids. CDR3: CASSLAVAGGLTNEQFF. CDR3 DNA: TGTGCCAGCAGCTTAGCCGTAGCGGGAGGCCTAACCAATGAGCAGTTCTTC.

This clone was picked up a small number of times. V gene TRBV10-3 combines with J gene TRBJ2-1; 8 positions match TRBD2. The CDR3 loop spans 16 amino acids. In germline, CDR1 is ENHRY, CDR2 SYGVKD. Losses at the gene ends were 3 bases for V and 0 bases for J; bases not matched to a gene: 4. The CDR3 region is CAISDSGGSSYNEQFF. In DNA form, the CDR3 reads TGTGCCATCAGTGACTCGGGAGGGAGCTCCTACAATGAGCAGTTCTTC.

The V and J genes are TRBV6-5 and TRBJ1-1, with a tentative D call TRBD1 (6 bases). The length of the CDR3 is 13 residues. With 8 bases removed from V and 4 bases from J, the gap between germline ends came to 14 bases. The germline V gene encodes CDR1 MNHEY and CDR2 SVGAGI. The CDR3 loop is CASYGGRTTEAFF. CDR3 sequence (DNA): TGTGCCAGCTACGGGGGGCGAACCACTGAAGCTTTCTTT.

This clone was observed many times. This chain connects TRBV25-1 to TRBJ2-2, with D tentatively TRBD1 or TRBD2 (6 bases each). Trimming cost V 6 bases and J 2 bases, with 10 bases left between them. There are 14 residues in the CDR3. CDR1 and CDR2 (germline): MGHDK, SYGVNS. Here the CDR3 reads CASRQGGNTGELFF. In DNA form, the CDR3 reads TGTGCCAGCAGACAGGGAGGAAACACCGGGGAGCTGTTTTTT.

This rearrangement joins TRBV7-2 to TRBJ1-5, with 7 bases identical to TRBD1. Trimming took 1 base from V and 4 from J; bases not matched to a gene: 7. This CDR3 comprises 16 residues. Germline assignment: CDR1 SGHTA and CDR2 FQGNSA. The CDR3, as DNA: TGTGCCAGCAGCTTAGAGGGGGCGATCGGAAATCAGCCCCAGCATTTT. It encodes CASSLEGAIGNQPQHF.

This clone was seen once. The chain is built from TRBV29-1 and TRBJ1-2; TRBD1 is a possible D gene (5 bases). This CDR3 region has 14 residues. V lost 3 bases and J lost 1, with 12 bases in between. Germline assignment: CDR1 SQVTM and CDR2 ANQGSEA. The CDR3 DNA reads as TGCAGCGTTGATGCCGGGGCCGGTAACTATGGCTACACCTTC. Residues: CSVDAGAGNYGYTF. Filled out from reference TRBV29-1 and TRBJ1-2, the complete variable domain reads SAVISQKPSRDICQRGTSLTIQCQVDSQVTMMFWYRQQPGQSLTLIATANQGSEATYESGFVIDKFPISRPNLTFSTLTVSNMSPEDSSIYLCSVDAGAGNYGYTFGSGTRLTVV.

The rearrangement joins TRBV7-3 to TRBJ2-3, with D tentatively TRBD1 (6 bases). V dropped 4 bases and J dropped 6 bases, with 17 bases sitting between them. This CDR3 region has 15 residues. The germline CDR1 and CDR2 sequences are SGHTA and FQGTGA. CDR3 residues: CASSYSGAPGDTQYF. The DNA of the CDR3 is TGTGCCAGCAGCTACTCAGGGGCGCCTGGGGATACGCAGTATTTT.

V usage is TRBV2 and J usage is TRBJ1-3; possible D gene TRBD1, 5 bases. CDR1 and CDR2 from the germline V gene are SNHLY and FYNNEI. The CDR3 runs to 15 residues. The V gene lost 6 bases and the J gene lost 0 bases, with 12 bases spanning the gap. In DNA form, the CDR3 reads TGTGCCAGCAGCCAGGGACTGAGCTCTGGAAACACCATATATTTT. Translating it yields CASSQGLSSGNTIYF.

The chain joins TRBV2 to TRBJ2-5; no clear D. V lost 1 base and J lost 0, with 9 bases in between. The V gene's germline CDR1 is SNHLY and CDR2 FYNNEI. The CDR3 covers 15 residues. The CDR3 here is CASSEGDGDQETQYF. DNA for the CDR3: TGTGCCAGCAGTGAAGGTGACGGAGACCAAGAGACCCAGTACTTC.

The chain couples TRBV19 to TRBJ1-1; D remains unclear. V was cut by 10 bases and J by 3 bases, with 12 bases left in between. This CDR3 spans 12 amino acids. The germline CDR1 and CDR2 sequences are LNHDA and SQIVND (reference sequence). CDR3 sequence: CATRGGYTEAFF. The CDR3 DNA sequence: TGTGCCACCCGCGGAGGGTACACTGAAGCTTTCTTT.

This clone was seen at least ten times. The rearrangement links TRBV6-1 to TRBJ2-1, with D uncertain. The germline CDR1 and CDR2 sequences are MNHNS and SASEGT. The CDR3 is 14 amino acids. The germline V and J ends were trimmed by 3 bases and 0 bases, with 6 bases remaining between them. Here the CDR3 reads CASSETRSYNEQFF. The CDR3 DNA follows: TGTGCCAGCAGTGAGACCCGCTCCTACAATGAGCAGTTCTTC.

This clone came up a few times. This chain joins TRBV6-4 and TRBJ2-1; tentatively, D is TRBD1 or TRBD2 (5 bases each). The CDR3 spans 12 residues. V lost 3 bases, J lost 9 bases, and 9 bases lay in between. Germline V CDR1 and CDR2: MRHNA, SNTAGT. CDR3 nucleotide sequence: TGTGCCAGCAGTGAAGCGAGGGGTGAGCAGTTCTTC. The encoded protein is CASSEARGEQFF.

V usage is TRBV7-9 and J usage is TRBJ2-7, with a possible D match to TRBD1 (6 bases). V lost 2 bases and J 6 bases, leaving 17 bases between the germline ends. Looked up from germline, CDR1 is SEHNR and CDR2 is FQNEAQ (reference sequence). CDR3 length: 15 residues. CDR3 in DNA: TGTGCCAGCAGCTTATCAGGGGCCTCCAACCTCGAGCAGTACTTC. The encoded protein is CASSLSGASNLEQYF.

Points on this clone: This is likely an artifact of a read error, given a far larger clone one base away. The J gene is TRBJ2-7, the V gene TRBV4-2, with D unclear. Germline V gene sequence: CDR1 LGHNA, CDR2 YNFKEQ. The CDR3 loop spans 13 amino acids. The CDR3 bases are TGTGCCAGCTGCCAAATGGGCGGTAACGAGCAGTACTTC. Its protein is CASCQMGGNEQYF.

This chain uses TRBV7-2 with TRBJ2-7, with 9 bases fitting TRBD1. There are 14 residues in the CDR3. Trimming removed 5 bases from V and 5 bases from J; junction bases left unmatched: 7. Germline CDR1 reads SGHTA; CDR2 reads FQGNSA. The CDR3 coding sequence is TGTGCCAGCAGCCCACATGGGACAGGGAACGAGCAGTACTTC. Protein sequence: CASSPHGTGNEQYF.

J is TRBJ1-2 and V is TRBV7-2; 9 bases are a match to TRBD1. CDR1 and CDR2 (germline): SGHTA, FQGNSA. Unmatched junction bases numbered 11, after V lost 3 bases and J lost 9 bases. The CDR3 is made up of 15 amino acids. The CDR3 bases are TGTGCCAGCAGCTTGTCCCCTGGGACAGGGTTTAGCTACACCTTC. It encodes CASSLSPGTGFSYTF.

This sequence joins TRBV15 and TRBJ2-5, with D hard to call. The V end lost 0 bases, the J end lost 0 bases, and 8 bases lay between the germline ends. This CDR3 is built from 15 residues. The germline CDR1 and CDR2 sequences are LNHNV and YYDKDF (reference sequence). The CDR3 DNA follows: TGTGCCACCAGCAGAGAGAGTAGACACCAAGAGACCCAGTACTTC. Translated, it gives CATSRESRHQETQYF.

V usage is TRBV5-1 and J usage is TRBJ2-3; 11 bases agree with TRBD2. From germline, CDR1 is SGHRS and CDR2 YFSETQ. The CDR3 is made up of 16 amino acids. V dropped 0 bases and J dropped 6; count of bases not matched to a gene: 6. The CDR3 loop reads CASSLGLAGPLDTQYF. CDR3 DNA: TGCGCCAGCAGCTTGGGACTAGCGGGACCTTTGGATACGCAGTATTTT.

This clone has just a few counts. CDR3 in DNA: TGTGCCAGCAGGATAGCGGGAGGGCACTCCAATGAGCAGTTCTTC. Translation gives CASRIAGGHSNEQFF. The chain combines TRBV7-9 with TRBJ2-1, with TRBD2 identical over 11 bases. The CDR3 spans 15 residues. The J segment lost 6 bases and the V segment lost 6 bases, leaving 7 bases of the junction unmatched. From germline, CDR1 is SEHNR and CDR2 FQNEAQ (reference sequence).

The gene calls are TRBV5-1 and TRBJ1-1; D is undetermined. Germline V gene sequence: CDR1 SGHRS, CDR2 YFSETQ. The CDR3 is made up of 13 amino acids. Trimming took off 3 bases at V and 1 base at J, with 7 bases between the two ends. CDR3 nucleotide sequence: TGCGCCAGCAGCTGGGAGGGGAACACTGAAGCTTTCTTT. It codes for CASSWEGNTEAFF.

The chain links TRBV4-2 to TRBJ2-3; 13 bases align to TRBD2. Trimming at V came to 0 bases and at J to 6 bases, leaving 3 bases not matched to a gene. The CDR3 totals 16 residues. Per germline, CDR1 LGHNA and CDR2 YNFKEQ. The CDR3 nucleotides are TGTGCCAGCAGCCAAGAACTAGCGGGAGGGGTGGATACGCAGTATTTT. It specifies CASSQELAGGVDTQYF.

This clone was counted between two and nine times. The chain has TRBV15 and TRBJ2-3; D call uncertain. The ends were cut back, 0 bases at V and 8 bases at J, with 21 bases in the middle. There are 17 residues in the CDR3. CDR1 is LNHNV and CDR2 is YYDKDF in the germline V gene (reference sequence). The CDR3 bases are TGTGCCACCAGCAGAGATCGCATGTGGCAGATTGTGGGTACGCAGTATTTT. This gives the protein CATSRDRMWQIVGTQYF.

The rearrangement joins TRBV18 to TRBJ2-7, with a tentative D call TRBD2 (5 bases). Germline CDR1 reads KGHSH; CDR2 reads LQKENI. Deletions cut 3 bases from V and 6 bases from J, with 18 bases between. This CDR3 has 15 residues. CDR3 in amino acids: CASSPTGFPPGEQYF. As DNA, the CDR3 is TGTGCCAGCTCACCCACGGGGTTCCCGCCGGGCGAGCAGTACTTC.